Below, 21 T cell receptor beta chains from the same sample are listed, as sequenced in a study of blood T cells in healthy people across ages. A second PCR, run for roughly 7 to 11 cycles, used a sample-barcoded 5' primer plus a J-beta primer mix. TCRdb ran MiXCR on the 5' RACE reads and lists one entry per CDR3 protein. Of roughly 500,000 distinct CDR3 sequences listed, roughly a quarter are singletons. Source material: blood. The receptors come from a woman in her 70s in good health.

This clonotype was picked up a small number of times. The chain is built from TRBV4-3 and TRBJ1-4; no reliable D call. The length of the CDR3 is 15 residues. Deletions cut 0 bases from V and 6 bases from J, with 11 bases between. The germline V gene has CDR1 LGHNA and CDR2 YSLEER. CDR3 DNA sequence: TGCGCCAGCAGCCAAGATGCAGGCTCAGATGAAAAACTGTTTTTT. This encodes CASSQDAGSDEKLFF.

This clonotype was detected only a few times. The CDR3 reads CASGGNTEAFF. The CDR3 DNA sequence: TGCGCCAGCGGCGGGAACACTGAAGCTTTCTTT. The chain has TRBV5-1 and TRBJ1-1; D unclear. CDR1 and CDR2 (germline): SGHRS, YFSETQ. The CDR3 is made up of 11 amino acids. The V and J ends lost 7 bases and 1 base respectively, with 5 bases between them.

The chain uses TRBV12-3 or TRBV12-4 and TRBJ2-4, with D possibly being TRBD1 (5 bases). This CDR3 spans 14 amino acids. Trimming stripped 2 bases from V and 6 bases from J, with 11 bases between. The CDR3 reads CASSLTRAPNIQYF. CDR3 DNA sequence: TGTGCCAGCAGTTTAACCAGGGCGCCAAACATTCAGTACTTC.

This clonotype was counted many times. CDR3 region: CASSFDRGQETQYF. DNA for the CDR3: TGCGCCAGCAGCTTCGACAGGGGGCAAGAGACCCAGTACTTC. The chain carries TRBV5-1 and TRBJ2-5, with TRBD1 identical over 9 bases. Germline CDR1 is SGHRS and CDR2 is YFSETQ. The CDR3 extends over 14 amino acids. The J segment lost 2 bases and the V segment lost 2 bases, leaving 1 base of the junction unmatched. Filled out from reference TRBV5-1 and TRBJ2-5, the complete variable domain reads KAGVTQTPRYLIKTRGQQVTLSCSPISGHRSVSWYQQTPGQGLQFLFEYFSETQRNKGNFPGRFSGRQFSNSRSEMNVSTLELGDSALYLCASSFDRGQETQYFGPGTRLLVL.

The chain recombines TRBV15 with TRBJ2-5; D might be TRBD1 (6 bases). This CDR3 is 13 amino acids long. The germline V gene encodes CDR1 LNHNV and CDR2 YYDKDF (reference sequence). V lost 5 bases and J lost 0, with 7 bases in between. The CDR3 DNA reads TGTGCCACCAGCTGGACAGACCAAGAGACCCAGTACTTC. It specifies CATSWTDQETQYF. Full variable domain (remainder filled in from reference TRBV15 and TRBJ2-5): DAMVIQNPRYQVTQFGKPVTLSCSQTLNHNVMYWYQQKSSQAPKLLFHYYDKDFNNEADTPDNFQSRRPNTSFCFLDIRSPGLGDTAMYLCATSWTDQETQYFGPGTRLLVL.

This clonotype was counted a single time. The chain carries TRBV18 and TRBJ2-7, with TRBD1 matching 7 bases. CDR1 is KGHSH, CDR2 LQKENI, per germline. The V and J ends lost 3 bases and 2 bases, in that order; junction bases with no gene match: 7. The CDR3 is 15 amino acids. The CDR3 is CASSPSGTVAYEQYF. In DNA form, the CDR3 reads TGTGCCAGCTCACCTTCCGGGACAGTTGCCTACGAGCAGTACTTC.

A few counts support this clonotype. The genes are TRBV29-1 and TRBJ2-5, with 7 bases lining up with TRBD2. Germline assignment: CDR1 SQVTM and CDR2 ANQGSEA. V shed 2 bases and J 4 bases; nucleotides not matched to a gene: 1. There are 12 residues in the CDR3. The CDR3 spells CSVELAGETQYF. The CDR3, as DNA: TGCAGCGTTGAATTAGCGGGAGAGACCCAGTACTTC.

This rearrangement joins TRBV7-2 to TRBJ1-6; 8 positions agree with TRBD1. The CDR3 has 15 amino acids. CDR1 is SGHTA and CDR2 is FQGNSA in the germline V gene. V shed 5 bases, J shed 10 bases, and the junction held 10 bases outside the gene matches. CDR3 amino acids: CASSRRQGNGSPLHF. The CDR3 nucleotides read TGTGCCAGCAGCCGAAGACAGGGGAATGGATCACCCCTCCACTTT.

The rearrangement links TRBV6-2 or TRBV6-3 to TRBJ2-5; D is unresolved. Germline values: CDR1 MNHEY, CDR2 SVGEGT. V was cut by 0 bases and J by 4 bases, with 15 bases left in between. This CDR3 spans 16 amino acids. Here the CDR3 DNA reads TGTGCCAGCAGTTACTCGAACAGAGCGCGGCGAGAGACCCAGTACTTC. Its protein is CASSYSNRARRETQYF.

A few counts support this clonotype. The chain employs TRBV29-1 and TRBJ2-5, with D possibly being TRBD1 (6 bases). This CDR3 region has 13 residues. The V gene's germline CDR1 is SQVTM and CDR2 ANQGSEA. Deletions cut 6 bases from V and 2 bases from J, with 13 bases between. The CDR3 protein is CSVAGQIQETQYF. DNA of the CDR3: TGCAGCGTCGCAGGACAGATTCAAGAGACCCAGTACTTC.

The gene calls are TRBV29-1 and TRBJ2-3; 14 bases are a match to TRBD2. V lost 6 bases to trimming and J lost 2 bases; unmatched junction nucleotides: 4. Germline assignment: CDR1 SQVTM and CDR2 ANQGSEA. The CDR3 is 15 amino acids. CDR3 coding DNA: TGCAGCGTCCCGGGACTAGCGGGGGACACAGATACGCAGTATTTT. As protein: CSVPGLAGDTDTQYF.

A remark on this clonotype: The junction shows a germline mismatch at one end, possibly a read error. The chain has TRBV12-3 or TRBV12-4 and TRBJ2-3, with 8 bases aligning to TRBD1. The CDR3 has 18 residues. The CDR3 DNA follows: TGTGCCAGCAGTTTAGCTCCCCACGGGACAGGAAAGGCAGATACGCGGTATTTT. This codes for CASSLAPHGTGKADTRYF.

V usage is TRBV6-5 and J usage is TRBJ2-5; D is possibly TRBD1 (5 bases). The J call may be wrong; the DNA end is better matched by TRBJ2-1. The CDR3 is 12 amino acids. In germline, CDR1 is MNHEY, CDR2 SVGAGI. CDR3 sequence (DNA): TGTGCCATCACCCAGCCCGGACAAAGGCAGTTCTTC. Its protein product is CAITQPGQRQFF.

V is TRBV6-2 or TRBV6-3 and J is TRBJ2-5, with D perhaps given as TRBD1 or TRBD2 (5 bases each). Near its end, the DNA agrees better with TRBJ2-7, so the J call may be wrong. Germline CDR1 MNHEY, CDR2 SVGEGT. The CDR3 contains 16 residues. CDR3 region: CASSYDVRENKYEQYF. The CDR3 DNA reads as TGTGCCAGCAGTTACGATGTCAGGGAGAATAAGTACGAGCAGTACTTC.

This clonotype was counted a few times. The CDR3 sequence: CATSREGGARYSNQPQHF. The CDR3 coding sequence is TGTGCCACCAGCAGAGAAGGGGGGGCTCGATATAGCAATCAGCCCCAGCATTTT. V gene TRBV15 combines with J gene TRBJ1-5, with a weak D call TRBD1 (6 bases). Trimming pared 0 bases from V and 0 bases from J, leaving 15 bases between. The CDR3 covers 18 residues. CDR1 and CDR2 from the germline V gene are LNHNV and YYDKDF (reference sequence). Complete variable domain (other parts from reference TRBV15 and TRBJ1-5): DAMVIQNPRYQVTQFGKPVTLSCSQTLNHNVMYWYQQKSSQAPKLLFHYYDKDFNNEADTPDNFQSRRPNTSFCFLDIRSPGLGDTAMYLCATSREGGARYSNQPQHFGDGTRLSIL.

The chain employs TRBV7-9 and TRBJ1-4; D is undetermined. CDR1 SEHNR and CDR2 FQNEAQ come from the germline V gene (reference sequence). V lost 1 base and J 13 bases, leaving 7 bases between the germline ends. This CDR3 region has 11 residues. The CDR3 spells CASSLETRLFF. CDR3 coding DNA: TGTGCCAGCAGCTTAGAGACAAGACTGTTTTTT.

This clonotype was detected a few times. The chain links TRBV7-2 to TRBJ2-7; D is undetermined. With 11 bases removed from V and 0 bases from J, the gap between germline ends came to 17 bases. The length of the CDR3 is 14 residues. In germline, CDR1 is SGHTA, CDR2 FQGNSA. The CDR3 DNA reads TGTGCCGGCGGCTTAGCAGCGATCTCCTACGAGCAGTACTTC. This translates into CAGGLAAISYEQYF.

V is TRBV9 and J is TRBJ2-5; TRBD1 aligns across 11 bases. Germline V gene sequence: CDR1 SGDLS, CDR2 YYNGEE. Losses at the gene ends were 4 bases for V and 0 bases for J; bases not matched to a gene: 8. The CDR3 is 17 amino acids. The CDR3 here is CASSIRTGGLYQETQYF. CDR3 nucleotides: TGTGCCAGCAGCATCAGGACAGGGGGCCTGTACCAAGAGACCCAGTACTTC.

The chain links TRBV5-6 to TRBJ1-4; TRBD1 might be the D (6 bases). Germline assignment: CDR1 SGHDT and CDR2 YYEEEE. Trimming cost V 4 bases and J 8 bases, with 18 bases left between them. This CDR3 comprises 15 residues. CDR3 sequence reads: CASSPRGRGEEKLFF. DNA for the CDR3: TGTGCCAGCAGCCCTCGGGGCAGGGGTGAAGAAAAACTGTTTTTT.

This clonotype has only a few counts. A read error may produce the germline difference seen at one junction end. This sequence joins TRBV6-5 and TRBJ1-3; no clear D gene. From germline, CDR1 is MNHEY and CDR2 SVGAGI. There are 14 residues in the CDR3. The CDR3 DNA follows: TGCGCCAGCAGTTACAGTGAATCTGGAAACACCATATATTTT. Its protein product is CASSYSESGNTIYF.

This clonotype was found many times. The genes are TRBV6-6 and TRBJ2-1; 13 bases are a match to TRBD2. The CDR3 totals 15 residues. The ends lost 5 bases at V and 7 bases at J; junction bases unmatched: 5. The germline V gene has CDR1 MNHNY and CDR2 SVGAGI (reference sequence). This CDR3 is CASSQLAGGRNEQFF. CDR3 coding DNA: TGTGCCAGCAGTCAACTAGCGGGGGGGCGGAATGAGCAGTTCTTC.